A selection of T cell receptor beta chains follows, all from one sample in a study of regulatory T cells in long-lasting Graves disease. TCRdb re-analysed the multiplex PCR reads in MiXCR, keeping a single row per CDR3 protein. The data show 500,000 to 800,000 distinct CDR3 sequences, with around 30% seen just once and 35% to 55% held by the top ten. The sequenced sample was peripheral blood mononuclear cells (PBMCs), obtained when the disease was refractory, from a patient treated with antithyroid drugs. Receptors were obtained from a female donor with Graves disease. Each CDR3 is given with its conserved first and last residue. The D gene is left open where the match is weak. Clone size appears in some rows only: once, few, many, or a class for an expanded clone.

d_call clone_size j_call v_call cdr3_aa cdr3_nt
TRBD1 NA TRBJ2-7 TRBV20-1 CSARGDRGFTHEQYF TGCAGTGCTAGAGGGGACAGGGGGTTTACTCACGAGCAGTACTTC
TRBD2 NA TRBJ2-5 TRBV7-7 CASSTTSGVQETQYF TGTGCCAGCAGCACGACTAGCGGGGTCCAAGAGACCCAGTACTTC
NA few TRBJ2-2 TRBV7-3 CASSPYGAGELFF TGTGCCAGCAGCCCCTACGGGGCCGGGGAGCTGTTTTTT
NA few TRBJ1-1 TRBV5-8 CASSLGVGRGNTEAFF TGTGCCAGCAGCTTGGGAGTAGGACGGGGGAACACTGAAGCTTTCTTT
NA NA TRBJ1-1 TRBV3-1 CASSQTGSHASEAFF TGTGCCAGCAGCCAAACAGGGTCCCATGCTTCTGAAGCTTTCTTT
NA few TRBJ1-1 TRBV6-2/TRBV6-3 CASSYSRGALVTEAFF TGTGCCAGCAGTTACTCGAGGGGTGCCCTGGTGACTGAAGCTTTCTTT
NA many TRBJ1-1 TRBV12-3/TRBV12-4 CASSLDGTANTEAFF TGTGCCAGCAGTTTGGACGGTACAGCGAACACTGAAGCTTTCTTT
TRBD1 few TRBJ1-1 TRBV5-1 CASSEPGQGTEAFF TGCGCCAGCAGCGAACCGGGACAGGGCACTGAAGCTTTCTTT
NA NA TRBJ1-6 TRBV7-9 CASSATGTENSPLHF TGTGCCAGCAGCGCGACCGGGACGGAAAATTCACCCCTCCACTTT
NA NA TRBJ2-7 TRBV29-1 CSVGQSSYEQYF TGCAGCGTTGGACAGAGCTCCTACGAGCAGTACTTC
TRBD1 NA TRBJ1-4 TRBV14 CASSQARTGPANEKLFF TGTGCCAGCAGCCAGGCGCGGACAGGGCCCGCTAATGAAAAACTGTTTTTT
NA many TRBJ1-2 TRBV10-3 CAISERSGAGYTF TGTGCCATCAGTGAGAGGTCAGGGGCTGGCTACACCTTC
TRBD1 few TRBJ1-2 TRBV6-2/TRBV6-3 CTTGGNYGYTF TGCACGACAGGGGGTAACTATGGCTACACCTTC
NA many TRBJ1-5 TRBV2 CASSDRGATQPQHF TGTGCCAGCAGTGATCGGGGGGCCACTCAGCCCCAGCATTTT
NA NA TRBJ1-2 TRBV7-2 CASSVVFGAGYAF TGTGCCAGCAGCGTAGTCTTCGGGGCTGGCTACGCCTTC
TRBD2 NA TRBJ2-2 TRBV9 CASSVTSGSNTGELFF TGTGCCAGCAGCGTGACTAGCGGGAGTAATACCGGGGAGCTGTTTTTT
TRBD1 many TRBJ1-6 TRBV11-2 CASSLSTGENSPLHF TGTGCCAGCAGCCTCTCGACAGGGGAAAATTCACCCCTCCACTTT
NA NA TRBJ1-6 TRBV12-3/TRBV12-4 CASSPQPGHGLGPISPLHF TGTGCCAGCAGCCCCCAACCCGGACATGGGCTCGGGCCAATTTCACCCCTCCACTTT
NA NA TRBJ1-2 TRBV7-3 CASSLNAGNYGYTF TGTGCCAGCAGCTTAAATGCAGGGAACTATGGCTACACCTTC
NA many TRBJ1-1 TRBV6-1 CASRSLGGLDTEAFF TGTGCCAGCAGATCACTTGGAGGGTTGGACACTGAAGCTTTCTTT
TRBD1 NA TRBJ1-5 TRBV30 CAWSSAIPGQGRSNQPQHF TGTGCCTGGAGTTCCGCGATCCCGGGACAGGGCCGGAGCAATCAGCCCCAGCATTTT
NA few TRBJ2-5 TRBV9 CASSVSLGGNQETQYF TGTGCCAGCAGCGTATCACTCGGCGGGAATCAAGAGACCCAGTACTTC
NA few TRBJ1-1 TRBV9 CASTRSGHPNTEAFF TGTGCCAGCACACGATCGGGACACCCGAACACTGAAGCTTTCTTT
NA few TRBJ1-2 TRBV27 CASSSRQRLTKSNYGYTF TGTGCCAGCAGTTCCCGGCAGAGACTGACGAAAAGTAACTATGGCTACACCTTC
NA few TRBJ2-7 TRBV27 CASSRTSRDRQYF TGTGCCAGCAGTCGAACTAGCCGGGACAGGCAGTACTTC
NA NA TRBJ2-5 TRBV5-1 CASSLEGFGGETQYF TGCGCCAGCAGCTTGGAAGGCTTTGGGGGGGAGACCCAGTACTTC
NA few TRBJ1-1 TRBV20-1 CSVSQDGGTEAFF TGCAGTGTTAGTCAGGACGGAGGGACTGAAGCTTTCTTT
NA few TRBJ2-7 TRBV20-1 CSARLAGQVNSYEQYF TGCAGTGCTAGGTTGGCGGGGCAGGTTAACTCCTACGAGCAGTACTTC
TRBD1 once TRBJ1-1 TRBV12-3/TRBV12-4 CASSRGQGQFHTEAFF TGTGCCAGCAGCCGCGGACAGGGTCAATTTCACACTGAAGCTTTCTTT
NA NA TRBJ1-5 TRBV2 CASGSYNQPQHF TGTGCCAGCGGTAGTTACAATCAGCCCCAGCATTTT
TRBD1 few TRBJ2-7 TRBV6-1 CASSALTGAGNEQYF TGTGCCAGCAGTGCCCTGACAGGGGCGGGAAACGAGCAGTACTTC
NA NA TRBJ1-3 TRBV28 CATLDPIGNTIYF TGTGCCACCCTGGACCCAATCGGAAACACCATATATTTT
TRBD1 NA TRBJ1-1 TRBV15 CATSTRQGAPNTEAFF TGTGCCACCAGCACGAGACAGGGGGCTCCGAACACTGAAGCTTTCTTT
NA few TRBJ1-2 TRBV19 CASSTTGSPQGGYTF TGTGCCAGTAGTACGACAGGTAGCCCACAGGGTGGCTACACCTTC
NA NA TRBJ1-4 TRBV4-1 CASSQDTGQEKLFF TGCGCCAGCAGCCAAGATACGGGACAAGAAAAACTGTTTTTT
NA NA TRBJ1-1 TRBV12-3/TRBV12-4 CASSYVHAGGNTEAFF TGTGCCAGCAGTTACGTACATGCTGGAGGCAACACTGAAGCTTTCTTT
NA NA TRBJ1-4 TRBV11-2 CASSSPKSGSGKLFF TGTGCCAGCAGCTCACCTAAGTCGGGGTCTGGAAAACTGTTTTTT
TRBD1 NA TRBJ1-3 TRBV18 CASSRTGASGNTIYF TGTGCCAGCTCACGTACAGGGGCTTCTGGAAACACCATATATTTT
NA few TRBJ1-5 TRBV19 CASNSRDGNNQPQHF TGTGCCAGTAATTCCCGGGACGGGAACAATCAGCCCCAGCATTTT
NA NA TRBJ1-3 TRBV19 CASTLGTAGNTIYF TGTGCCAGTACCCTCGGGACGGCTGGAAACACCATATATTTT